The 9 T cell receptor beta chains below all came from one sample that was sequenced in a study of CD8+CD57+ T cells in acquired aplastic anemia. Genomic DNA served as template for TCR beta VDJ and CDR3 profiling. MiXCR, run by TCRdb on the reads, gives a single entry per CDR3 protein. The top ten hold roughly two thirds of the sample, which has 75,000 to 100,000 distinct CDR3 sequences, around 62% seen once. The patients chosen for sequencing had shown expansion of CD8+CD57+ cells (detected by flow cytometry). Source material: sorted CD4+, CD8+, or CD8+CD57+ T cells (not recorded which) from PBMCs. These receptors all stem from a human donor with aplastic anemia.

Worth noting for this clonotype: A read error may account for a junction end that differs from germline. The CDR3: CASSQDRGQPQHF. In DNA, the CDR3 is TGCGCCAGCAGCCAAGATCGGGGCCAGCCCCAGCATTTT. The J gene is TRBJ1-5, the V gene TRBV7-8, with D possibly being TRBD1 (5 bases). The CDR3 sequence is 13 residues long. Per germline, CDR1 SGHVS and CDR2 FQNEAQ.

This chain links TRBV10-1 with TRBJ1-6; D gene uncertain. This CDR3 is built from 15 residues. V gave up 0 bases and J gave up 10 bases, with 13 bases separating them. The germline CDR1 and CDR2 sequences are WNHNN and SYGVQD (reference sequence). Here the CDR3 reads CASSESGKRSSPLHF. CDR3 nucleotide sequence: TGCGCCAGCAGTGAGTCGGGCAAAAGGAGCTCACCCCTCCACTTT.

At least ten counts were recorded for this clonotype. V gene TRBV9 combines with J gene TRBJ2-7; maybe TRBD1 (5 bases). Per the germline V gene, CDR1 is SGDLS and CDR2 is YYNGEE. This CDR3 spans 15 amino acids. V dropped 3 bases and J dropped 2 bases, with 15 bases sitting between them. The CDR3 is CASSAQQETPYEQYF. The CDR3 nucleotides read TGTGCCAGCAGCGCCCAACAGGAAACTCCCTACGAGCAGTACTTC.

The gene calls are TRBV9 and TRBJ2-7; TRBD1 aligns across 7 bases. V dropped 0 bases and J dropped 5; count of bases not matched to a gene: 5. Germline V gives CDR1 SGDLS, CDR2 YYNGEE. This CDR3 is built from 14 residues. CDR3 sequence reads: CASSVEDRDHEQYF. Written as DNA, the CDR3 is TGTGCCAGCAGCGTAGAAGACAGGGACCACGAGCAGTACTTC. Variable domain in full (rest from reference TRBV9 and TRBJ2-7): DSGVTQTPKHLITATGQRVTLRCSPRSGDLSVYWYQQSLDQGLQFLIQYYNGEERAKGNILERFSAQQFPDLHSELNLSSLELGDSALYFCASSVEDRDHEQYFGPGTRLTVT.

The chain combines TRBV7-9 with TRBJ2-2; tentative D call: TRBD1 (6 bases). Trimming shortened V by 6 bases and J by 5 bases, and 10 bases separated the two germline ends. CDR3 length equals 13 residues. Germline loops: CDR1 SEHNR, CDR2 FQNEAQ (reference sequence). Here the CDR3 DNA reads TGTGCCAGCAGTACCAGGGGAACCGGGGAGCTGTTTTTT. Protein sequence: CASSTRGTGELFF.

This clonotype appeared a few times. V usage is TRBV29-1 and J usage is TRBJ1-1; possibly TRBD1 for D (6 bases). Looked up from germline, CDR1 is SQVTM and CDR2 is ANQGSEA. V dropped 1 base and J dropped 8 bases, with 11 bases sitting between them. The CDR3 runs 12 residues. The CDR3 here is CSVEVQGEEAFF. CDR3 in DNA: TGCAGCGTTGAAGTACAGGGAGAGGAAGCTTTCTTT.

CDR3 DNA: TGCAGTGCTAGAGAGGCCGGGAGAGACTATGGCTACACCTTC. Translating it yields CSAREAGRDYGYTF. The V call is TRBV20-1, the J call TRBJ1-2; the D is unclear. V shed 0 bases and J shed 3 bases, with 11 bases lying between them. Germline CDR1 DFQATT, CDR2 SNEGSKA (reference sequence). This CDR3 is 14 amino acids long.

The rearrangement joins TRBV20-1 to TRBJ2-7; no clear D gene. This CDR3 region has 12 residues. CDR1 is DFQATT, CDR2 SNEGSKA, per germline (reference sequence). The V end lost 3 bases, the J end lost 2 bases, and 8 bases lay between the germline ends. CDR3 coding DNA: TGCAGTGCTAGCAGCCAGCCCTACGAGCAGTACTTC. It is translated as CSASSQPYEQYF.

The V and J genes are TRBV20-1 and TRBJ2-1; D not certain. V was pared by 6 bases and J by 6 bases, with 18 bases between. CDR1 and CDR2 from the germline V gene are DFQATT and SNEGSKA (reference sequence). The CDR3 runs 14 residues. CDR3: CSADVSSYSNEQFF. CDR3 bases: TGCAGTGCGGACGTATCGTCCTACAGCAATGAGCAGTTCTTC.